This entry lists 7 T cell receptor beta chains sequenced from one sample in a study of CD8 T cells in Susac syndrome. Random hexamers were used to reverse transcribe an amount of roughly 0.5 to 1 ug RNA. TCRdb re-called the immunoSEQ multiplex PCR reads through MiXCR, storing one row per CDR3 protein. Among about 210,000 distinct CDR3 sequences listed, approximately 95% were seen once. Sequences were obtained from CD4+ T cells from PBMCs. Every receptor here comes from a human donor with multiple sclerosis.

The chain is built from TRBV29-1 and TRBJ2-7; no firm D call. V dropped 7 bases and J dropped 2 bases, with 12 bases sitting between them. Per the germline V gene, CDR1 is SQVTM and CDR2 is ANQGSEA. The CDR3 runs 12 residues. CDR3 DNA: TGCAGCGGAGTAGGAGAGACCTACGAGCAGTACTTC. This gives the protein CSGVGETYEQYF.

This chain uses TRBV19 with TRBJ1-1; the D is unclear. CDR3 size: 13 residues. Trimming cost V 3 bases and J 5 bases, with 10 bases left between them. Germline V CDR1 and CDR2: LNHDA, SQIVND (reference sequence). CDR3 sequence reads: CASSIILGTEAFF. CDR3 sequence (DNA): TGTGCCAGTAGTATCATATTGGGTACTGAAGCTTTCTTT. The variable domain in full, completed from reference TRBV19 and TRBJ1-1, reads DGGITQSPKYLFRKEGQNVTLSCEQNLNHDAMYWYRQDPGQGLRLIYYSQIVNDFQKGDIAEGYSVSREKKESFPLTVTSAQKNPTAFYLCASSIILGTEAFFGQGTRLTVV.

The chain carries TRBV9 and TRBJ2-7; 11 bases are shared with TRBD1. The CDR3 totals 14 residues. The ends lost 4 bases at V and 2 bases at J; junction bases unmatched: 2. Germline values: CDR1 SGDLS, CDR2 YYNGEE. CDR3 DNA sequence: TGTGCCAGCAGCAGGACAGGGGGCACCTACGAGCAGTACTTC. Translated, it gives CASSRTGGTYEQYF.

The chain joins TRBV29-1 to TRBJ2-5; D might be TRBD1 or TRBD2, each matching 6 bases. Between the trimmed V and J ends, which lost 6 bases and 4 bases, there was a span of 12 bases. CDR3 length: 12 residues. Per the germline V gene, CDR1 is SQVTM and CDR2 is ANQGSEA. The CDR3 is CSVGGSGETQYF. In DNA form, the CDR3 reads TGCAGCGTCGGGGGCTCGGGAGAGACCCAGTACTTC.

V usage is TRBV29-1 and J usage is TRBJ2-6; D remains unclear. With 1 base removed from V and 4 bases from J, the gap between germline ends came to 11 bases. Germline CDR1 SQVTM, CDR2 ANQGSEA. The length of the CDR3 is 15 residues. CDR3 DNA sequence: TGCAGCGTTGAAGCAGAAACCGCGGGGGCCAACGTCCTGACTTTC. Protein product: CSVEAETAGANVLTF.

The V and J genes are TRBV7-2 and TRBJ1-2; D is undetermined. The germline V gene encodes CDR1 SGHTA and CDR2 FQGNSA. This CDR3 is built from 12 residues. Trimming removed 3 bases at V and 1 base at J, with 3 bases between. CDR3 sequence reads: CASSFNNYGYTF. CDR3 nucleotides: TGTGCCAGCAGCTTCAATAACTATGGCTACACCTTC.

This sequence joins TRBV14 and TRBJ2-1, with D uncertain. This CDR3 spans 13 amino acids. CDR1 SGHDN and CDR2 FVKESK come from the germline V gene. V lost 1 base and J lost 8, with 9 bases in between. The CDR3 here is CASSQVLGHEQFF. The CDR3 region has the DNA TGTGCCAGCAGCCAAGTCCTCGGCCATGAGCAGTTCTTC.